The next 31 T cell receptor beta chains were all read from a single sample in a study of shared clonotypes between healthy human individuals. Measured with immunoSEQ multiplex PCR; TCRdb has only the in-frame clones, and not every one. Of 90,000 to 100,000 clones listed, around half are singletons. The sample consisted of PBMCs. Receptors originate from a middle-aged woman in good health. Some clones in this sample may be carry-over from other donors' samples.

The rearrangement links TRBV9 to TRBJ2-2, with a possible D match to TRBD1 (5 bases). Germline lookup yields CDR1 SGDLS and CDR2 YYNGEE. The CDR3 totals 17 residues. V dropped 0 bases and J dropped 3 bases, with 15 bases sitting between them. CDR3 coding DNA: TGTGCCAGCAGCGTAGGGGGCAGTATGCGGTACACCGGGGAGCTGTTTTTT. Translation gives CASSVGGSMRYTGELFF.

This clone was detected a few times. Since a much larger clone is just one base distant, this may be a read error. The rearrangement uses TRBV6-1 and TRBJ2-5; 9 bases match TRBD1. The end of the DNA aligns better with TRBJ2-7, so the J call may be wrong. Germline V CDR1 and CDR2: MNHNS, SASEGT. CDR3 size: 15 residues. CDR3 DNA: TGTGCCAGCAGTTTTGAGGGACAGGGATCCTACGAGCAGTACTTC. It encodes CASSFEGQGSYEQYF.

This chain uses TRBV5-1 with TRBJ1-2; a weak D match, TRBD1 (5 bases). Germline lookup yields CDR1 SGHRS and CDR2 YFSETQ. The CDR3 is 15 residues long. The V end lost 1 base, the J end lost 0 bases, and 10 bases lay between the germline ends. The CDR3 DNA reads as TGCGCCAGCAGCTTGCGAAGGGGATCTAACTATGGCTACACCTTC. The encoded protein is CASSLRRGSNYGYTF.

The chain links TRBV18 to TRBJ1-4; D might be TRBD1 (6 bases). Trimming took off 5 bases at V and 0 bases at J, with 10 bases between the two ends. CDR1 and CDR2 (germline): KGHSH, LQKENI. The CDR3 extends over 15 amino acids. This CDR3 is CASSTRQATNEKLFF. CDR3 nucleotide sequence: TGTGCCAGCTCAACTCGACAGGCAACTAATGAAAAACTGTTTTTT.

This clone has more than one count but fewer than ten. This chain connects TRBV27 to TRBJ1-5, with D hard to call. The CDR3 loop spans 12 amino acids. Germline V lookup: CDR1 MNHEY, CDR2 SMNVEV (reference sequence). The ends were cut back, 2 bases at V and 6 bases at J, with 5 bases in the middle. The CDR3 nucleotides are TGTGCCAGCAGTTTAATCGGTCAGCCCCAGCATTTT. Its translation is CASSLIGQPQHF.

The gene calls are TRBV6-1 and TRBJ2-1; possible D gene TRBD1, 6 bases. The V end was cut by 1 base, the J end by 2 bases, with 9 bases between. Germline V gives CDR1 MNHNS, CDR2 SASEGT. CDR3 size: 15 residues. CDR3 sequence reads: CASSEEEGAYNEQFF. The CDR3 coding sequence is TGTGCCAGCAGTGAAGAAGAGGGGGCCTACAATGAGCAGTTCTTC.

In its sample, this clone was seen a few times. The chain has TRBV28 and TRBJ1-2; tentative D call: TRBD1 (5 bases). Looked up from germline, CDR1 is MDHEN and CDR2 is SYDVKM. Deletions cut 4 bases from V and 8 bases from J, with 14 bases between. CDR3 size: 13 residues. The CDR3 DNA sequence: TGTGCCAGCAGTTCCGCAGGGATGAGGGGCTACACCTTC. Residues: CASSSAGMRGYTF.

The rearrangement joins TRBV29-1 to TRBJ2-7, with TRBD2 matching 11 bases. The V and J ends lost 4 bases and 6 bases, in that order; junction bases with no gene match: 8. The CDR3 sequence is 14 residues long. Germline V lookup: CDR1 SQVTM, CDR2 ANQGSEA. CDR3 sequence reads: CSVAQTSGVTEQYF. The CDR3 region has the DNA TGCAGCGTTGCTCAGACTAGCGGGGTTACCGAGCAGTACTTC.

On this clone itself: A much larger clone sits a single nucleotide away, making a read error possible. This rearrangement joins TRBV5-1 to TRBJ2-1; D call uncertain. The germline V gene has CDR1 SGHRS and CDR2 YFSETQ. There are 14 residues in the CDR3. CDR3 coding DNA: TGCGCCAGCAGCTCCGCCTCCCCCCCGAATGTGCAGTTCTTC. It is translated as CASSSASPPNVQFF.

The table lists this clone with a few counts. This chain uses TRBV6-5 with TRBJ2-7, with unresolved D. This CDR3 has 11 residues. Trimming pared 5 bases from V and 6 bases from J, leaving 8 bases between. Germline V gene data show CDR1 as MNHEY and CDR2 as SVGAGI. CDR3 in amino acids: CASSQEREQYF. The DNA for the CDR3 is TGTGCCAGCAGTCAAGAACGCGAGCAGTACTTC.

This chain joins TRBV7-9 and TRBJ2-7; 10 bases align to TRBD2. Germline CDR1 and CDR2: SEHNR and FQNEAQ (reference sequence). The CDR3 length is 16 residues. V trimming: 3 bases; J trimming: 4 bases; junction bases outside the gene matches: 9. DNA for the CDR3: TGTGCCAGCAGCTTCCTCACTAGCGGGGTTGTATACGAGCAGTACTTC. Amino acid sequence: CASSFLTSGVVYEQYF.

Ten or more counts support this clone. This chain uses TRBV6-1 with TRBJ2-5; D is tentatively TRBD1 or TRBD2 (5 bases each). Germline CDR1 is MNHNS and CDR2 is SASEGT. The CDR3 loop spans 13 amino acids. V was clipped by 7 bases and J by 5 bases, with 14 bases between them. CDR3 nucleotides: TGTGCCAGCACCGTGGGACCCGGGGAGACCCAGTACTTC. Translating gives CASTVGPGETQYF.

The V call is TRBV28, the J call TRBJ1-2, with 9 bases lining up with TRBD1. The ends lost 9 bases at V and 2 bases at J; junction bases unmatched: 7. The germline CDR1 and CDR2 sequences are MDHEN and SYDVKM. The CDR3 totals 14 residues. The CDR3 loop reads CASLQGATNYGYTF. The CDR3 DNA reads TGTGCCAGTTTACAGGGGGCTACCAACTATGGCTACACCTTC.

Turning to this clone: A read error may explain this, as a much larger clone is one base away. Additional DNA sequences in this sample encode the identical CDR3. V gene TRBV29-1 combines with J gene TRBJ1-6, with 7 nucleotides matching TRBD1. Germline assignment: CDR1 SQVTM and CDR2 ANQGSEA. The CDR3 runs to 13 residues. The CDR3 DNA follows: TGCAGCGTGGGTCAGGGGGGAGATTCGCCCCTCCACTTT. Translating it yields CSVGQGGDSPLHF. The complete variable domain, with remaining parts taken from reference TRBV29-1 and TRBJ1-6, reads SAVISQKPSRDICQRGTSLTIQCQVDSQVTMMFWYRQQPGQSLTLIATANQGSEATYESGFVIDKFPISRPNLTFSTLTVSNMSPEDSSIYLCSVGQGGDSPLHFGNGTRLTVT.

In its sample, this clone was seen a few times. V usage is TRBV30 and J usage is TRBJ2-2, with D tentatively TRBD1 (6 bases). In germline, CDR1 is GTSNPN, CDR2 SVGIG (reference sequence). The CDR3 totals 15 residues. Deletions cut 3 bases from V and 3 bases from J, with 14 bases between. The CDR3 DNA is TGTGCCTGGAGGTCGCCCAGGGGCGACACCGGGGAGCTGTTTTTT. Amino acid sequence: CAWRSPRGDTGELFF. Full variable domain (remainder filled in from reference TRBV30 and TRBJ2-2): SQTIHQWPATLVQPVGSPLSLECTVEGTSNPNLYWYRQAAGRGLQLLFYSVGIGQISSEVPQNLSASRPQDRQFILSSKKLLLSDSGFYLCAWRSPRGDTGELFFGEGSRLTVL.

Turning to this clone: The final CDR3 position lacks the conserved phenylalanine or tryptophan, pointing to a likely read error. This chain connects TRBV30 to TRBJ1-1, with D unresolved. Germline-derived CDR1 and CDR2 are GTSNPN and SVGIG (reference sequence). This CDR3 spans 12 amino acids. V lost 2 bases, J lost 2 bases, and 6 bases lay in between. The CDR3 is CAWSRANTEAFL. The CDR3 nucleotides read TGTGCCTGGAGTAGGGCAAACACTGAAGCTTTCCTT.

This clone was seen at least ten times. The rearrangement links TRBV5-1 to TRBJ1-3; no definite D call. CDR3 size: 13 residues. Germline lookup yields CDR1 SGHRS and CDR2 YFSETQ. V lost 4 bases and J lost 1, with 6 bases in between. The CDR3 loop is CASSQDSGNTIYF. Written as DNA, the CDR3 is TGCGCCAGCAGCCAGGATTCTGGAAACACCATATATTTT.

Worth noting for this clone: A single base is all that separates this from a far larger clone, so a read error is likely. Other DNA sequences in this sample translate to the same CDR3. The rearrangement uses TRBV29-1 and TRBJ1-1; 9 nucleotides align to TRBD1. Germline loops: CDR1 SQVTM, CDR2 ANQGSEA. The CDR3 is made up of 12 amino acids. V was pared by 3 bases and J by 8 bases, with 4 bases of the junction left unmatched. This CDR3 is CSVERQGEEAFF. In DNA, the CDR3 is TGCAGCGTTGAGAGACAGGGGGAGGAAGCTTTCTTT.

About this clone: This sequence is one base from a far larger clone and is likely a read error. This chain links TRBV1 with TRBJ2-6; the D call TRBD2 from the table was never checked on the DNA. TRBV1 is a known pseudogene. The CDR3 is 20 residues long. CDR3 bases: TGCACCAGCAGCCAAGAGGCTAGCCGCCGAGTGCACTCTGGGGCCAACGTCCTGACTTTC. It encodes CTSSQEASRRVHSGANVLTF.

This clone appeared a single time. This rearrangement joins TRBV6-6 to TRBJ2-2, with D possibly matching TRBD1 (5 bases). The CDR3 totals 15 residues. The germline V and J ends were trimmed by 6 bases and 1 base, with 12 bases remaining between them. Germline lookup yields CDR1 MNHNY and CDR2 SVGAGI (reference sequence). CDR3 region: CASSKGFMNTGELFF. In DNA, the CDR3 is TGTGCCAGCAGCAAGGGGTTCATGAACACCGGGGAGCTGTTTTTT.

The chain links TRBV30 to TRBJ1-6; 10 bases agree with TRBD1. The V gene's germline CDR1 is GTSNPN and CDR2 SVGIG (reference sequence). CDR3 length equals 16 residues. The V gene end was trimmed by 1 base and the J gene end by 7 bases; junction bases not matched to a gene: 7. In nucleotides, the CDR3 is TGTGCCTGGAGTGAAATACCGGGACAGGGGAATTCACCCCTCCACTTT. Protein: CAWSEIPGQGNSPLHF.

The chain recombines TRBV28 with TRBJ2-4, with a possible D match to TRBD2 (6 bases). This CDR3 has 13 amino acids. Germline CDR1 and CDR2: MDHEN and SYDVKM. With 6 bases removed from V and 3 bases from J, the gap between germline ends came to 9 bases. CDR3 nucleotide sequence: TGTGCCAGCAGCGGGACTGGCAAAAACATTCAGTACTTC. Amino acids: CASSGTGKNIQYF.

This clone occurred a few times. This sequence joins TRBV27 and TRBJ2-1; the D is unclear. The ends were cut back, 1 base at V and 0 bases at J, with 4 bases in the middle. The germline V gene has CDR1 MNHEY and CDR2 SMNVEV (reference sequence). The CDR3 consists of 14 residues. The CDR3 reads CASSLFGSYNEQFF. The DNA of the CDR3 is TGTGCCAGCAGTTTATTTGGCTCCTACAATGAGCAGTTCTTC.

Comment on this clone: With only one base between it and a far larger clone, this is likely a read error. The chain links TRBV12-2 to TRBJ2-7; TRBD2, the table's D call, was not compared with the DNA. TRBV12-2 is deemed a pseudogene. The CDR3 runs to 13 residues. The CDR3 is CARPGKSSHEQYF. In DNA form, the CDR3 reads TGTGCAAGGCCCGGGAAGAGCTCCCACGAGCAGTACTTC.

Here the CDR3 reads CASSPGAGAGGLINEQFF. For the CDR3, the DNA is TGTGCCAGCAGCCCTGGGGCTGGGGCGGGAGGTTTAATCAATGAGCAGTTCTTC. The V gene is TRBV7-2, the J gene TRBJ2-1; 8 nucleotides agree with TRBD2. Looked up from germline, CDR1 is SGHTA and CDR2 is FQGNSA. The CDR3 length is 18 residues. J gave up 6 bases and V 5 bases, and 18 bases lay outside the gene matches.

This chain connects TRBV29-1 to TRBJ2-7; D is unclear. The CDR3 contains 12 residues. Per germline, CDR1 SQVTM and CDR2 ANQGSEA. Trimming pared 3 bases from V and 1 base from J, leaving 7 bases between. DNA of the CDR3: TGCAGCGTTGAGACGGTGTCCTACGAGCAGTACTTC. Protein product: CSVETVSYEQYF.

The rearrangement joins TRBV9 to TRBJ1-1; the match to TRBD1 covers 9 bases. Germline loops: CDR1 SGDLS, CDR2 YYNGEE. V was pared by 4 bases and J by 4 bases, with 8 bases of the junction left unmatched. The CDR3 runs to 15 residues. DNA of the CDR3: TGTGCCAGCAGCCCCAGACAGGGGGGATTCACTGAAGCTTTCTTT. It is translated as CASSPRQGGFTEAFF.

The genes are TRBV18 and TRBJ1-1, with D possibly matching TRBD1 (6 bases). V lost 1 base and J 1 base, leaving 10 bases between the germline ends. Germline-derived CDR1 and CDR2 are KGHSH and LQKENI. There are 15 residues in the CDR3. The CDR3 loop reads CASSPRTEGNTEAFF. CDR3 in DNA: TGTGCCAGCTCACCACGGACAGAAGGGAACACTGAAGCTTTCTTT.

This chain connects TRBV2 to TRBJ1-5; 11 bases align to TRBD1. CDR3 length: 15 amino acids. V lost 6 bases to trimming and J lost 5 bases; unmatched junction nucleotides: 6. Germline CDR1 and CDR2: SNHLY and FYNNEI. CDR3 residues: CASRGDRGTHQPQHF. DNA for the CDR3: TGTGCCAGCAGGGGGGACAGGGGGACCCATCAGCCCCAGCATTTT.

This clone came up many times. The chain links TRBV6-5 to TRBJ1-1; D gene uncertain. The V gene's germline CDR1 is MNHEY and CDR2 SVGAGI. This CDR3 spans 14 amino acids. Deletions cut 0 bases from V and 3 bases from J, with 8 bases between. CDR3 bases: TGTGCCAGCAGTTACTCGATCTCATACACTGAAGCTTTCTTT. Protein product: CASSYSISYTEAFF.

In its sample, this clone was seen a few times. A read error is possible here, since a much larger clone lies one base away. Written as DNA, the CDR3 is TGTGCCAGCAGCCTCGGGGCTAACTATGGCTACACCTTC. It yields the protein CASSLGANYGYTF. The chain has TRBV7-2 and TRBJ1-2; unclear D gene. V gave up 5 bases and J gave up 0 bases, with 7 bases separating them. The germline V gene encodes CDR1 SGHTA and CDR2 FQGNSA. CDR3 length: 13 amino acids.